The rows below give T cell receptor beta chains drawn from one sample of a study of Ad26.COV2.S vaccination and SARS-CoV-2 variants. Assay: immunoSEQ multiplex PCR; the TCRdb copy retains only in-frame clones and omits some. The sample has some 640,000 clones, around 90% seen once. The material was peripheral blood, obtained in a trial of Ad26.COV2.S vaccine versus placebo. Receptor source: a person between 18 and 65 years old who received the Ad26.COV2.S COVID-19 vaccine or a placebo. The CDR3 runs from the conserved cysteine through the conserved F or W. A D gene is named only where the DNA matches it firmly. Some rows mark clone size as missing; the rest say once, few, many or name a class of expanded clone.

d_gene: NA
v_gene: TRBV3-1/TRBV3-2
abundance: NA
j_gene: TRBJ2-7
len: 14
CDR3aa: CASSQARDRFEQYF
CDR3nt: TGTGCCAGCAGCCAAGCCAGGGATAGGTTCGAGCAGTACTTC

d_gene: TRBD1
v_gene: TRBV6-2/TRBV6-3
abundance: NA
j_gene: TRBJ1-1
len: 13
CDR3aa: CASSGDRETEVFF
CDR3nt: TGTGCCAGCAGTGGGGACAGGGAGACTGAAGTTTTCTTT

d_gene: NA
v_gene: TRBV10-3
abundance: NA
j_gene: TRBJ1-1
len: 15
CDR3aa: CAISDGRGVYTEAFF
CDR3nt: TGTGCCATCAGTGATGGCAGGGGAGTATACACTGAAGCTTTCTTT

d_gene: TRBD1
v_gene: TRBV5-6
abundance: NA
j_gene: TRBJ1-2
len: 14
CDR3aa: CASSYGTGGGGYTF
CDR3nt: TGTGCCAGCAGCTACGGGACAGGGGGTGGCGGCTACACCTTC

d_gene: TRBD1
v_gene: TRBV10-3
abundance: NA
j_gene: TRBJ1-1
len: 15
CDR3aa: CAISRSGGGNTEAFF
CDR3nt: TGTGCCATCAGTAGATCAGGGGGCGGGAACACTGAAGCTTTCTTT

d_gene: TRBD1
v_gene: TRBV19
abundance: NA
j_gene: TRBJ2-4
len: 13
CDR3aa: CASRGQGRNIQYF
CDR3nt: TGTGCCAGCAGAGGACAGGGACGGAACATTCAGTACTTC

d_gene: NA
v_gene: TRBV18
abundance: once
j_gene: TRBJ1-4
len: 14
CDR3aa: CASSPGTGNEKLFF
CDR3nt: TGTGCCAGCTCACCTGGGACGGGAAATGAAAAACTGTTTTTT

d_gene: NA
v_gene: TRBV15
abundance: NA
j_gene: TRBJ2-7
len: 13
CDR3aa: CATSRDPGDEQYF
CDR3nt: TGTGCCACCAGCAGAGATCCAGGGGACGAGCAGTACTTC

d_gene: NA
v_gene: TRBV3-1/TRBV3-2
abundance: NA
j_gene: TRBJ2-7
len: 18
CDR3aa: CASSQGVGDPTTSYEQYF
CDR3nt: TGTGCCAGCAGCCAAGGGGTAGGGGACCCCACTACCTCCTACGAGCAGTACTTC

d_gene: NA
v_gene: TRBV6-5
abundance: NA
j_gene: TRBJ1-4
len: 15
CDR3aa: CASSPRDGPGEKLFF
CDR3nt: TGTGCCAGCAGTCCCCGGGACGGCCCCGGGGAAAAACTGTTTTTT

d_gene: NA
v_gene: TRBV4-1
abundance: NA
j_gene: TRBJ1-2
len: 15
CDR3aa: CASSQVSGYNYGYTF
CDR3nt: TGCGCCAGCAGCCAAGTATCCGGTTATAACTATGGCTACACCTTC

d_gene: NA
v_gene: TRBV19
abundance: NA
j_gene: TRBJ1-3
len: 16
CDR3aa: CASSILGGVIGNTIYF
CDR3nt: TGTGCCAGTAGTATCCTCGGAGGGGTGATCGGAAACACCATATATTTT

d_gene: NA
v_gene: TRBV2
abundance: NA
j_gene: TRBJ1-3
len: 16
CDR3aa: CASRGRVTGSGNTIYF
CDR3nt: TGTGCCAGCAGAGGCAGGGTCACCGGCTCTGGAAACACCATATATTTT

d_gene: TRBD1
v_gene: TRBV6-5
abundance: NA
j_gene: TRBJ2-5
len: 15
CDR3aa: CASSYRTGYRGTQYF
CDR3nt: TGTGCCAGCAGTTACAGGACAGGGTACAGGGGGACCCAGTACTTC

d_gene: TRBD1
v_gene: TRBV6-5
abundance: once
j_gene: TRBJ2-7
len: 14
CDR3aa: CASSYLQGSYEQYF
CDR3nt: TGTGCCAGCAGTTACCTACAGGGGTCCTACGAGCAGTACTTC

d_gene: TRBD1
v_gene: TRBV10-3
abundance: NA
j_gene: TRBJ1-2
len: 12
CDR3aa: CAIEDRGGGYTF
CDR3nt: TGTGCCATCGAGGACAGGGGAGGTGGCTACACCTTC

d_gene: NA
v_gene: TRBV5-6
abundance: NA
j_gene: TRBJ2-1
len: 15
CDR3aa: CASTPWGGAFDEQFF
CDR3nt: TGTGCCAGCACCCCCTGGGGGGGGGCTTTCGATGAGCAGTTCTTC

d_gene: NA
v_gene: TRBV7-3
abundance: NA
j_gene: TRBJ2-1
len: 16
CDR3aa: CASSLPRGTGSNEQFF
CDR3nt: TGTGCCAGCAGCTTACCGCGCGGGACGGGAAGCAATGAGCAGTTCTTC

d_gene: TRBD2
v_gene: TRBV2
abundance: NA
j_gene: TRBJ2-7
len: 15
CDR3aa: CASSEEIAGAGEQYF
CDR3nt: TGTGCCAGCAGTGAAGAAATAGCGGGAGCTGGGGAGCAGTACTTC

d_gene: TRBD2
v_gene: TRBV18
abundance: NA
j_gene: TRBJ2-7
len: 15
CDR3aa: CASSPPTGGAYEQYF
CDR3nt: TGTGCCAGCTCACCACCGACGGGGGGGGCCTACGAGCAGTACTTC

d_gene: TRBD2
v_gene: TRBV18
abundance: NA
j_gene: TRBJ2-5
len: 17
CDR3aa: CASSPARGLAAQETQYF
CDR3nt: TGTGCCAGCTCACCGGCCCGGGGACTAGCGGCACAAGAGACCCAGTACTTC

d_gene: NA
v_gene: TRBV20-1
abundance: NA
j_gene: TRBJ1-2
len: 11
CDR3aa: CSADIDYGYTF
CDR3nt: TGCAGTGCTGATATAGACTATGGCTACACCTTC